Listed below are T cell receptor beta chains from one sample, sequenced in a study of blood T cell repertoires in COVID-19. TCRdb keeps only in-frame clones here, not all; method: immunoSEQ multiplex PCR. The sample includes 250,000 to 350,000 clones, 90% of them seen just once. Sequences were obtained from PBMCs or T cells enriched from blood (not recorded which). Source of these receptors: a woman aged 18-29 years with acute COVID-19. The CDR3 runs from the conserved cysteine through the conserved F or W. A D gene is named only where the DNA matches it firmly. For some rows the clone size is stated as once, few or many, or as a class when expanded; others skip it.

V gene	J gene	D gene	clone size	CDR3 length	CDR3 DNA	CDR3 protein
TRBV7-3	TRBJ2-7	TRBD1	NA	13	TGTGCCAGCAGCTTGGACAGGGGCTACGAGCAGTACTTC	CASSLDRGYEQYF
TRBV28	TRBJ2-3	TRBD2	NA	23	TGTGCCAGCAGTTTAGGACCGATCCGTCCCCGCCCGGGACTAGCGGGAGGGGCAGATACGCAGTATTTT	CASSLGPIRPRPGLAGGADTQYF
TRBV7-9	TRBJ1-5	TRBD1	NA	16	TGTGCCAGCAGCCAAAGTGGGACAGGGGGGGGCCAGCCCCAGCATTTT	CASSQSGTGGGQPQHF
TRBV28	TRBJ1-2	TRBD1	NA	16	TGTGCCAGCAGTTCAGGAAGGGACAGGGAGACCTATGGCTACACCTTC	CASSSGRDRETYGYTF
TRBV28	TRBJ2-7	TRBD1	NA	16	TGTGCCAGCAGTCCCTCGCCGGGACAGGACCCTTACGAGCAGTACTTC	CASSPSPGQDPYEQYF
TRBV28	TRBJ2-6	NA	NA	14	TGTGCCAGCAGTGACAGTTCGGGGGCCAACGTCCTGACTTTC	CASSDSSGANVLTF
TRBV30	TRBJ1-6	TRBD1	NA	15	TGTGCCTGGAGTGATCAGACAGGGGCGCTCGGGTCCCTCCACTTT	CAWSDQTGALGSLHF
TRBV7-8	TRBJ2-1	NA	NA	12	TGTGCCAGCAGCCCCAGGGTCGGTGAGCAGTTCTTC	CASSPRVGEQFF
TRBV19	TRBJ1-5	NA	once	15	TGTGCCAGTAGTAGGTCGAGGGAAGGCAATCAGCCCCAGCATTTT	CASSRSREGNQPQHF
TRBV28	TRBJ2-2	TRBD1	once	17	TGTGCCAGCAGCTTCGTAGGGCAGGGGGTTTCGGCCGGGGAGCTGTTTTTT	CASSFVGQGVSAGELFF
TRBV10-3	TRBJ2-7	TRBD2	NA	17	TGTGCCATCAGTGAGGGCTTTGCGGGACTAAGCTCCTACGAGCAGTACTTC	CAISEGFAGLSSYEQYF
TRBV5-1	TRBJ2-1	TRBD2	NA	18	TGCGCCAGCAGCCCCAGCCCGACTAGCGGGAGCCTCTACAATGAGCAGTTCTTC	CASSPSPTSGSLYNEQFF
TRBV6-1	TRBJ1-5	NA	NA	15	TGTGCCAGCAGTGAAATCGACGGGGAGGCTCAGCCCCAGCATTTT	CASSEIDGEAQPQHF
TRBV3-1/TRBV3-2	TRBJ2-6	NA	NA	15	TGTGCCAGCAGCCACGGTTCCCTCGGGGCCAACGTCCTGACTTTC	CASSHGSLGANVLTF
TRBV7-2	TRBJ2-7	TRBD2	NA	15	TGTGCCAGCAGCTCCCTCCGCGGGAGGCTAGGGGAGCAGTACTTC	CASSSLRGRLGEQYF
TRBV6-5	TRBJ2-7	NA	NA	13	TGTGCCACCACACTTGGGGGGTTCTACGAGCAGTACTTC	CATTLGGFYEQYF
TRBV18	TRBJ2-1	NA	once	11	TGTGCCAGCTCGAAGTGGCATGAGCAGTTCTTC	CASSKWHEQFF
TRBV7-8	TRBJ1-5	TRBD1	once	14	TGTGCCAGCAGCCCGGGGACAGCGGGCCAGCCCCAGCATTTT	CASSPGTAGQPQHF
TRBV11-2	TRBJ2-2	NA	NA	16	TGTGCCAGCAGCTTAGGAACCCTAGGCGGCACCGGGGAGCTGTTTTTT	CASSLGTLGGTGELFF
TRBV7-3	TRBJ2-1	TRBD2	NA	16	TGTGCCAGCAGCTTAGGTGGCGGGAGGGATTACAATGAGCAGTTCTTC	CASSLGGGRDYNEQFF
TRBV18	TRBJ1-4	NA	NA	15	TGTGCCAGCTCTCCCGCTTTAGAACGAAAAGAAAAACTGTTTTTT	CASSPALERKEKLFF
TRBV24-1	TRBJ2-3	TRBD1	NA	16	TGTGCCACCAGTGATGAGGGGACAGGGGGCACAGATACGCAGTATTTT	CATSDEGTGGTDTQYF
TRBV27	TRBJ2-2	NA	once	17	TGTGCCAGCAGTTTCATCGGGACGGCAGAGCGGGCCGGGGAGCTGTTTTTT	CASSFIGTAERAGELFF
TRBV5-6	TRBJ1-5	NA	NA	13	TGTGCCAGCAGCTGGGCTCATAATCAGCCCCAGCATTTT	CASSWAHNQPQHF
TRBV14	TRBJ2-2	TRBD2	NA	16	TGTGCCAGCAGCACTAGCGGAGAGGGGAACACCGGGGAGCTGTTTTTT	CASSTSGEGNTGELFF
TRBV15	TRBJ2-7	TRBD2	NA	13	TGTGCCACCAACCAATGGAGCGGGGACGAGCAGTACTTC	CATNQWSGDEQYF
TRBV15	TRBJ2-5	TRBD2	once	16	TGTGCCACCAGCGAGGGGGCTAGCGGGGCTCAAGAGACCCAGTACTTC	CATSEGASGAQETQYF
TRBV2	TRBJ1-2	NA	NA	14	TGTGCCAGCAGACAAGAGAGCGCTAACTATGGCTACACCTTC	CASRQESANYGYTF
TRBV10-3	TRBJ2-1	NA	NA	13	TGTGCCATCAGTGTAGGGGGAGACAATGAGCAGTTCTTC	CAISVGGDNEQFF
TRBV3-1/TRBV3-2	TRBJ1-1	NA	NA	17	TGTGCCAGCAGCCAAGATTACCGGGACAAAAAACGTGGTGAAGCTTTCTTT	CASSQDYRDKKRGEAFF
TRBV11-3	TRBJ2-7	TRBD1	NA	14	TGTGCCAGCAGCTTGACAGGGTCCTCCTACGAGCAGTACTTC	CASSLTGSSYEQYF